The rows below give T cell receptor beta chains drawn from one sample of a study of response to subunit inactivated influenza vaccine. MiXCR, run by TCRdb on the RT-PCR reads, gives a single entry per CDR3 protein. The repertoire consists of 500,000 to 700,000 distinct CDR3 sequences, with around 25% occurring once and the leading ten covering 2.8%. In addition, the sample was reused for a study of T cells expressing NK-cell markers.

Sequenced material: CD4+ T cells sorted from PBMCs, taken less than 13 days after vaccination. The receptor set was obtained from a man aged 45-65 years who received an inactivated influenza vaccine. Both conserved end residues are part of each CDR3. Fields, in order: D gene, CDR3 length, V gene, CDR3 protein. A D gene is named only where the DNA matches it firmly.

d_call: TRBD1
cdr3_length: 14
v_call: TRBV29-1
cdr3_aa: CSVVRDRVQETQYF

d_call: TRBD1
cdr3_length: 17
v_call: TRBV18
cdr3_aa: CASSRTGQGATKNIQYF

d_call: TRBD1
cdr3_length: 16
v_call: TRBV24-1
cdr3_aa: CATSGTGTGSYNEQFF

d_call: -
cdr3_length: 14
v_call: TRBV21-1
cdr3_aa: CASSKVPESYGYTF

d_call: -
cdr3_length: 13
v_call: TRBV9
cdr3_aa: CASSVAGGNEQFF

d_call: -
cdr3_length: 17
v_call: TRBV6-4
cdr3_aa: CASSDSGRRGGNTEAFF

d_call: -
cdr3_length: 14
v_call: TRBV20-1
cdr3_aa: CSARTGIPGNEQFF

d_call: TRBD2
cdr3_length: 14
v_call: TRBV20-1
cdr3_aa: CSAEGLAGDYEQYF

d_call: -
cdr3_length: 16
v_call: TRBV6-5
cdr3_aa: CASSYSGDPAYNEQFF

d_call: TRBD1
cdr3_length: 15
v_call: TRBV20-1
cdr3_aa: CSARDPTGIGNEQFF

d_call: -
cdr3_length: 13
v_call: TRBV2
cdr3_aa: CASKIDLNGELFF

d_call: -
cdr3_length: 13
v_call: TRBV6-1
cdr3_aa: CASKTESFYEQYF

d_call: TRBD1
cdr3_length: 13
v_call: TRBV24-1
cdr3_aa: CATSTGQDYGYTF

d_call: TRBD2
cdr3_length: 14
v_call: TRBV2
cdr3_aa: CASKAGGRPDTQYF

d_call: -
cdr3_length: 13
v_call: TRBV12-3/TRBV12-4
cdr3_aa: CASSLTGREKLFF

d_call: TRBD1
cdr3_length: 14
v_call: TRBV12-3/TRBV12-4
cdr3_aa: CASSSQTGAGEQYF

d_call: -
cdr3_length: 12
v_call: TRBV12-3/TRBV12-4
cdr3_aa: CASSFRAAIQYF

d_call: -
cdr3_length: 15
v_call: TRBV9
cdr3_aa: CASSVVRASTDTQYF

d_call: -
cdr3_length: 12
v_call: TRBV10-2
cdr3_aa: CASSYTTTEAFF

d_call: TRBD2
cdr3_length: 15
v_call: TRBV27
cdr3_aa: CASSRRTSGSYEQYF